Below are 21 T cell receptor beta chains sequenced from a single sample in a study of identical twins. MiXCR was run by TCRdb on the 5' RACE reads, yielding one entry per CDR3 protein. The data contain about 1.7 million distinct CDR3 sequences, under 35% of them singletons. The source material was cord blood. These receptors originate from a newborn girl in good health.

This rearrangement joins TRBV7-2 to TRBJ1-1, with unresolved D. The CDR3 loop spans 16 amino acids. Per the germline V gene, CDR1 is SGHTA and CDR2 is FQGNSA. Trimming shortened V by 2 bases and J by 0 bases, and 13 bases separated the two germline ends. The CDR3 loop is CASSLLGLPMNTEAFF. The CDR3 DNA follows: TGTGCCAGCAGCTTATTAGGACTTCCCATGAACACTGAAGCTTTCTTT.

This chain uses TRBV5-8 with TRBJ2-3, with 10 bases matching TRBD2. CDR1 is SGHTS, CDR2 YDEGEE, per germline. There are 18 residues in the CDR3. The J segment lost 6 bases and the V segment lost 0 bases, leaving 13 bases of the junction unmatched. This chain's CDR3 is CASSLATIAGGVGDTQYF. The CDR3 nucleotides read TGTGCCAGCAGCTTGGCCACGATAGCGGGAGGAGTTGGGGATACGCAGTATTTT.

The V gene is TRBV15, the J gene TRBJ2-7, with D perhaps TRBD1 or TRBD2 (5 bases each). The end of the DNA aligns better with TRBJ2-4, so the J call may be wrong. Germline V gene data show CDR1 as LNHNV and CDR2 as YYDKDF (reference sequence). The CDR3 loop spans 14 amino acids. The CDR3 bases are TGTGCCACCACTACGGGGCAGGTGGGAAACATTCAGTACTTC. As protein: CATTTGQVGNIQYF.

On this clonotype: This may arise from a read error, as a much more abundant clone is one base away. The chain has TRBV13 and TRBJ1-4, with 9 nucleotides matching TRBD1. Germline assignment: CDR1 PRHDT and CDR2 FYEKMQ (reference sequence). The CDR3 runs 14 residues. The V gene end was trimmed by 3 bases and the J gene end by 6 bases; junction bases not matched to a gene: 2. The chain's CDR3 is CASSFRTGDEKLFF. DNA for the CDR3: TGTGCCAGCAGCTTTAGGACAGGGGATGAAAAACTGTTTTTT.

Concerning this clonotype: Germline is not matched at one junction end, which may reflect a read error. V usage is TRBV5-1 and J usage is TRBJ2-7, with D possibly TRBD2 on 5 matching bases. Germline-derived CDR1 and CDR2 are SGHRS and YFSETQ. CDR3 length equals 15 residues. CDR3 DNA: TGCGCCGGCAGCCCCGTAAAAGGGAGCTCCTACGAGCAGTACTTC. As protein: CAGSPVKGSSYEQYF.

The rearrangement links TRBV20-1 to TRBJ2-7; D gene ambiguous. CDR3 length: 13 residues. With 3 bases removed from V and 2 bases from J, the gap between germline ends came to 11 bases. Germline CDR1 and CDR2: DFQATT and SNEGSKA (reference sequence). CDR3 sequence (DNA): TGCAGTGCTAGGCTCCTACGGGCCTACGAGCAGTACTTC. It translates to CSARLLRAYEQYF.

The chain uses TRBV27 and TRBJ1-2, with TRBD1 matching 8 bases. The length of the CDR3 is 14 residues. V dropped 6 bases and J dropped 6; count of bases not matched to a gene: 9. CDR1 MNHEY and CDR2 SMNVEV come from the germline V gene (reference sequence). The DNA of the CDR3 is TGTGCCAGCAGCTGGACAGGGAATCCGAATGGCTACACCTTC. This gives the protein CASSWTGNPNGYTF.

The V and J genes are TRBV14 and TRBJ2-1, with D tentatively TRBD1 or TRBD2 (5 bases each). Germline CDR1 and CDR2: SGHDN and FVKESK. The CDR3 is made up of 11 amino acids. With 6 bases removed from V and 15 bases from J, the gap between germline ends came to 15 bases. This CDR3 reads CASSGALVRFF. Here the CDR3 DNA reads TGTGCCAGCAGTGGGGCACTAGTAAGGTTCTTC. The full variable domain, rest sourced from reference TRBV14 and TRBJ2-1, is EAGVTQFPSHSVIEKGQTVTLRCDPISGHDNLYWYRRVMGKEIKFLLHFVKESKQDESGMPNNRFLAERTGGTYSTLKVQPAELEDSGVYFCASSGALVRFFGPGTRLTVL.

This clonotype has just a few counts. The chain carries TRBV12-3 or TRBV12-4 and TRBJ2-3; TRBD2 agrees at 10 bases. The CDR3 is 15 amino acids. Losses at the gene ends were 6 bases for V and 6 bases for J; bases not matched to a gene: 9. CDR3 DNA sequence: TGTGCCAGCAGCATGACTAGCGGGTGGGTCGATACGCAGTATTTT. Translating it yields CASSMTSGWVDTQYF.

This clonotype was observed a few times. The gene calls are TRBV18 and TRBJ1-4; TRBD1 is a possible D gene (5 bases). This CDR3 has 14 residues. The V gene lost 4 bases and the J gene lost 6 bases, with 12 bases spanning the gap. Germline CDR1 reads KGHSH; CDR2 reads LQKENI. The CDR3 DNA reads TGTGCCAGCTCACTCGAGTCGGGGGATGAAAAACTGTTTTTT. Encoded protein: CASSLESGDEKLFF.

There are a few counts of this clonotype. The gene calls are TRBV5-6 and TRBJ1-4; D call uncertain. The germline V and J ends were trimmed by 7 bases and 8 bases, with 12 bases remaining between them. The CDR3 consists of 12 residues. From germline, CDR1 is SGHDT and CDR2 YYEEEE. CDR3 sequence (DNA): TGTGCCAGCGTACCCCCGACCGAAAAACTGTTTTTT. It translates to CASVPPTEKLFF.

This sequence joins TRBV2 and TRBJ2-3; TRBD2 agrees at 7 bases. CDR3 length equals 15 residues. Germline CDR1 and CDR2: SNHLY and FYNNEI. The V gene end was trimmed by 4 bases and the J gene end by 2 bases; junction bases not matched to a gene: 6. CDR3: CASSVPSGITDTQYF. CDR3 nucleotide sequence: TGTGCCAGCAGTGTGCCTAGCGGAATCACAGATACGCAGTATTTT.

This chain connects TRBV11-2 to TRBJ2-2; no clear D. The CDR3 contains 15 residues. Deletions cut 0 bases from V and 7 bases from J, with 12 bases between. Germline CDR1 SGHAT, CDR2 FQNNGV. The CDR3 DNA sequence: TGTGCCAGCAGCTTAGAAGGAGCCCTGGTCGGGGAGCTGTTTTTT. It translates to CASSLEGALVGELFF.

This clonotype occurred a few times. This chain uses TRBV29-1 with TRBJ2-7; 12 positions match TRBD2. CDR3 length: 14 residues. V trimming: 3 bases; J trimming: 4 bases; junction bases outside the gene matches: 4. Germline CDR1 and CDR2: SQVTM and ANQGSEA. As DNA, the CDR3 is TGCAGCGTTGAGACTAGCGGGAGTACGTACGAGCAGTACTTC. It is translated as CSVETSGSTYEQYF.

This clonotype was seen more than once but under ten times. This rearrangement joins TRBV10-3 to TRBJ1-1; 9 positions agree with TRBD1. V shed 6 bases and J 1 base; nucleotides not matched to a gene: 6. The CDR3 has 15 residues. In germline, CDR1 is ENHRY, CDR2 SYGVKD. CDR3 protein: CAISPVTGGNTEAFF. The CDR3 DNA sequence: TGTGCCATCAGCCCAGTGACAGGGGGGAACACTGAAGCTTTCTTT.

CDR3 coding DNA: TGTGCCAGCAGGCCGACAGGGTTCTCCTACGAGCAGTACTTC. Translated, it gives CASRPTGFSYEQYF. This chain uses TRBV12-3 or TRBV12-4 with TRBJ2-7, with 7 bases matching TRBD1. This CDR3 is 14 amino acids long. V lost 6 bases and J lost 0; bases outside the gene matches: 5.

This clonotype has more than one count but fewer than ten. The chain's CDR3 is CSVEDRGEGINYGYTF. The CDR3 region has the DNA TGCAGCGTTGAAGACCGGGGCGAGGGGATAAACTATGGCTACACCTTC. The V gene is TRBV29-1, the J gene TRBJ1-2; D perhaps matches TRBD1 (5 bases). CDR1 and CDR2 (germline): SQVTM, ANQGSEA. The CDR3 has 16 amino acids. V shed 0 bases and J shed 2 bases, with 16 bases lying between them.

On this clonotype: Mismatch with germline at one junction end may stem from a read error. This chain uses TRBV5-1 with TRBJ2-5; D may be TRBD1 or TRBD2 (6 bases each). The CDR3 runs to 13 residues. Germline-derived CDR1 and CDR2 are SGHRS and YFSETQ. CDR3 sequence reads: CASSLTGAETRYF. In DNA, the CDR3 is TGCGCCAGCAGCTTGACGGGGGCAGAGACCCGGTACTTC. Full variable domain (missing parts from reference TRBV5-1 and TRBJ2-5): KAGVTQTPRYLIKTRGQQVTLSCSPISGHRSVSWYQQTPGQGLQFLFEYFSETQRNKGNFPGRFSGRQFSNSRSEMNVSTLELGDSALYLCASSLTGAETRYFGPGTRLLVL.

This chain connects TRBV28 to TRBJ1-5; tentative D call: TRBD1 (6 bases). V was clipped by 2 bases and J by 5 bases, with 13 bases between them. The CDR3 contains 15 residues. Per the germline V gene, CDR1 is MDHEN and CDR2 is SYDVKM. This CDR3 is CASSLTGREDQPQHF. Written as DNA, the CDR3 is TGTGCCAGCAGTTTAACAGGGAGGGAGGATCAGCCCCAGCATTTT.

This clonotype turned up a few times. V and J are TRBV24-1 and TRBJ2-7; D may be TRBD2 (5 bases). Germline CDR1 reads KGHDR; CDR2 reads SFDVKD. Trimming left V 9 bases short and J 3 bases short, with 20 bases between. CDR3 length equals 15 residues. CDR3 coding DNA: TGTGCCACCGGTCTCCATTGGACTCACAACTACGAGCAGTACTTC. This encodes CATGLHWTHNYEQYF.

The CDR3 loop is CASSFTQGSSPLHF. For the CDR3, the DNA is TGTGCCAGCAGTTTTACCCAGGGTAGTTCACCCCTCCACTTT. V and J are TRBV2 and TRBJ1-6; possible D gene TRBD1, 5 bases. Germline-derived CDR1 and CDR2 are SNHLY and FYNNEI. Trimming took off 5 bases at V and 9 bases at J, with 14 bases between the two ends. This CDR3 spans 14 amino acids.